The 14 T cell receptor beta chains in this list originate from one sample, sequenced in a study of blood T cell repertoires in COVID-19. The assay was immunoSEQ multiplex PCR, and TCRdb's table has in-frame clones only and misses some. Of around 72,000 clones listed, approximately 83% are singletons. Sequenced material: peripheral blood. These TCRs come from a woman aged 55-69 years with acute or convalescent COVID-19.

This chain links TRBV27 with TRBJ1-3; 7 bases agree with TRBD1. The V and J ends lost 6 bases and 2 bases, in that order; junction bases with no gene match: 10. CDR3 length: 16 residues. Looked up from germline, CDR1 is MNHEY and CDR2 is SMNVEV (reference sequence). CDR3 sequence (DNA): TGTGCCAGCAGCCAAGGGGGGACAGTGACTGGAAACACCATATATTTT. Translation: CASSQGGTVTGNTIYF.

This clone was seen more than once but under ten times. The sample holds other DNA sequences that translate to the same CDR3. V gene TRBV27 combines with J gene TRBJ1-5; 9 positions match TRBD1. CDR1 MNHEY and CDR2 SMNVEV come from the germline V gene (reference sequence). V dropped 5 bases and J dropped 4; count of bases not matched to a gene: 0. The CDR3 totals 13 residues. DNA of the CDR3: TGTGCCAGCAGTGGGACAGGGAATCAGCCCCAGCATTTT. This sequence encodes CASSGTGNQPQHF.

V and J are TRBV19 and TRBJ2-2, with TRBD1 matching over 8 bases. CDR3 length: 14 residues. CDR1 is LNHDA and CDR2 is SQIVND in the germline V gene (reference sequence). V lost 3 bases and J lost 3; bases outside the gene matches: 0. The chain's CDR3 is CASSMTGDTGELFF. CDR3 nucleotide sequence: TGTGCCAGTAGTATGACAGGGGACACCGGGGAGCTGTTTTTT.

The CDR3, as DNA: TGTGCCAGTAGTCCGGGGGGGACACAATCAGAAAAACTGTTTTTT. Translated: CASSPGGTQSEKLFF. The chain links TRBV19 to TRBJ1-4, with D perhaps TRBD1 (6 bases). With 5 bases removed from V and 8 bases from J, the gap between germline ends came to 18 bases. Germline V lookup: CDR1 LNHDA, CDR2 SQIVND (reference sequence). The CDR3 has 15 amino acids.

This chain joins TRBV19 and TRBJ2-2, with 12 bases lining up with TRBD1. Germline V gene lookup returns CDR1 LNHDA and CDR2 SQIVND (reference sequence). The V and J ends lost 7 bases and 4 bases, in that order; junction bases with no gene match: 7. This CDR3 spans 16 amino acids. DNA for the CDR3: TGTGCCAGTATGGGGGACAGGGGGCTCGGCACCGGGGAGCTGTTTTTT. It codes for CASMGDRGLGTGELFF.

The rearrangement joins TRBV3-1 (or the pseudogene TRBV3-2) to TRBJ1-1; a weak D match, TRBD1 (5 bases). This CDR3 contains 14 residues. With 4 bases removed from V and 5 bases from J, the gap between germline ends came to 14 bases. Germline V gene lookup returns CDR1 LGHDT and CDR2 YNNKEL (reference sequence). The CDR3 coding sequence is TGTGCCAGCAGCCCCTGGGGCCGGGGGACTGAAGCTTTCTTT. It codes for CASSPWGRGTEAFF.

The chain is built from TRBV19 and TRBJ1-2; D perhaps matches TRBD1 (5 bases). The V gene's germline CDR1 is LNHDA and CDR2 SQIVND (reference sequence). The CDR3 covers 14 residues. The ends were cut back, 7 bases at V and 1 base at J, with 13 bases in the middle. Here the CDR3 reads CASTVLGGNYGYTF. For the CDR3, the DNA is TGTGCCAGTACCGTTCTCGGGGGTAACTATGGCTACACCTTC.

The chain links TRBV24-1 to TRBJ2-7; 12 nucleotides line up with TRBD1. With V trimmed by 5 bases and J by 4 bases, 11 bases remained unmatched. CDR1 and CDR2 from the germline V gene are KGHDR and SFDVKD. The CDR3 covers 17 residues. The CDR3 coding sequence is TGTGCCACCAGTGCCCCTCCGGGACAGGGGGCGGAGTACGAGCAGTACTTC. Translation: CATSAPPGQGAEYEQYF.

The V and J genes are TRBV19 and TRBJ1-1, with D possibly TRBD1 on 5 matching bases. V dropped 3 bases and J dropped 1 base, with 9 bases sitting between them. The length of the CDR3 is 14 residues. CDR1 is LNHDA and CDR2 is SQIVND in the germline V gene (reference sequence). In DNA, the CDR3 is TGTGCCAGTAGTATCACAGGTTCGAACACTGAAGCTTTCTTT. It codes for CASSITGSNTEAFF. The full variable domain, its missing parts supplied by reference TRBV19 and TRBJ1-1, is DGGITQSPKYLFRKEGQNVTLSCEQNLNHDAMYWYRQDPGQGLRLIYYSQIVNDFQKGDIAEGYSVSREKKESFPLTVTSAQKNPTAFYLCASSITGSNTEAFFGQGTRLTVV.

V and J are TRBV30 and TRBJ1-2; no clear D gene. The CDR3 extends over 14 amino acids. Trimming shortened V by 5 bases and J by 2 bases, and 15 bases separated the two germline ends. Germline V gene data show CDR1 as GTSNPN and CDR2 as SVGIG (reference sequence). For the CDR3, the DNA is TGTGCCTGGCTGGGTGACGGGTTCAACTATGGCTACACCTTC. This translates into CAWLGDGFNYGYTF.

V usage is TRBV19 and J usage is TRBJ1-5; D not resolved. The germline V gene encodes CDR1 LNHDA and CDR2 SQIVND (reference sequence). This CDR3 is built from 15 residues. V lost 6 bases and J lost 6, with 18 bases in between. The CDR3 loop reads CASRSTPGSSQPQHF. In DNA, the CDR3 is TGTGCCAGTAGATCGACCCCCGGGTCGAGTCAGCCCCAGCATTTT.

The J gene is TRBJ1-6, the V gene TRBV9, with D unclear. V shed 2 bases and J shed 4 bases, with 10 bases lying between them. CDR3 length equals 15 residues. The V gene's germline CDR1 is SGDLS and CDR2 YYNGEE. Here the CDR3 reads CASSVTKDYNSPLHF. The DNA for the CDR3 is TGTGCCAGCAGCGTGACAAAGGATTATAATTCACCCCTCCACTTT.

V is TRBV4-1 and J is TRBJ1-1; TRBD1 is a possible D gene (5 bases). Between the trimmed V and J ends, which lost 0 bases and 6 bases, there was a span of 11 bases. Germline V CDR1 and CDR2: MGHRA, YSYEKL. This CDR3 has 14 amino acids. The CDR3 sequence: CASSQEEGGAEAFF. CDR3 in DNA: TGCGCCAGCAGCCAAGAGGAGGGAGGGGCTGAAGCTTTCTTT.

The chain uses TRBV7-2 and TRBJ1-4; 9 positions match TRBD1. CDR1 and CDR2 from the germline V gene are SGHTA and FQGNSA. V trimming: 6 bases; J trimming: 8 bases; junction bases outside the gene matches: 7. The CDR3 consists of 14 residues. The CDR3 coding sequence is TGTGCCAGCAGTCAGGACAGGGGAGTCGAAAAACTGTTTTTT. This encodes CASSQDRGVEKLFF.